Following are 17 T cell receptor beta chains from one sample sequenced in a study of Ad26.COV2.S vaccination and SARS-CoV-2 variants. Clones were sequenced by immunoSEQ multiplex PCR, and TCRdb holds only the in-frame ones, with some missing. This sample has 410,000 or so clones, with around 90% found just once. As to treatment: 15 to 20 received Ad26.COV2.S at low or high dose, single or two shots; five or six received placebo; per-sample allocation not given. The investigators took samples on day 63 after the first vaccine or placebo injection. The starting material was peripheral blood, obtained in a trial of Ad26.COV2.S vaccine versus placebo. The receptor source for this set is a person aged 18 to 59 who received the Ad26.COV2.S COVID-19 vaccine or a placebo.

The chain recombines TRBV14 with TRBJ2-6; 9 bases map to TRBD1. J lost 4 bases, V lost 2 bases, and 12 bases had no gene match. The CDR3 runs to 19 residues. Germline values: CDR1 SGHDN, CDR2 FVKESK. The CDR3 spells CASSQLQGAVALGANVLTF. CDR3 nucleotide sequence: TGTGCCAGCAGCCAATTACAGGGGGCCGTTGCCTTAGGGGCCAACGTCCTGACTTTC.

A few counts support this clone. The V and J genes are TRBV7-6 and TRBJ1-1; TRBD1 matches at 10 bases. Losses at the gene ends were 5 bases for V and 4 bases for J; bases not matched to a gene: 7. CDR3 length equals 15 residues. The V gene's germline CDR1 is SGHVS and CDR2 FNYEAQ. The CDR3 region is CASSRPGQGFTEAFF. CDR3 in DNA: TGTGCCAGCAGCCGACCGGGACAGGGGTTCACTGAAGCTTTCTTT.

This clone occurred a few times. V is TRBV20-1 and J is TRBJ1-5, with D unclear. Between the trimmed V and J ends, which lost 0 bases and 7 bases, there was a span of 4 bases. Per the germline V gene, CDR1 is DFQATT and CDR2 is SNEGSKA (reference sequence). The CDR3 totals 11 residues. This chain's CDR3 is CSARDGQPQHF. The CDR3 DNA follows: TGCAGTGCTAGAGACGGGCAGCCCCAGCATTTT.

The chain carries TRBV27 and TRBJ1-4; D unclear. The CDR3 sequence is 14 residues long. In germline, CDR1 is MNHEY, CDR2 SMNVEV (reference sequence). The V end lost 0 bases, the J end lost 4 bases, and 6 bases lay between the germline ends. CDR3 DNA: TGTGCCAGCAGTTTATCGGGGAATAATGAAAAACTGTTTTTT. Translation: CASSLSGNNEKLFF.

In this sample, this clone turned up a few times. The V call is TRBV6-5, the J call TRBJ1-4, with 7 bases that match TRBD1. The germline V gene has CDR1 MNHEY and CDR2 SVGAGI. This CDR3 contains 12 residues. The junction had 3 bases not matched to a gene; V was cut back by 7 bases and J by 7 bases. The CDR3 is CASKDRSEKLFF. In DNA form, the CDR3 reads TGTGCCAGCAAGGACAGGAGTGAAAAACTGTTTTTT.

The chain is built from TRBV11-2 and TRBJ2-1; 11 bases match TRBD2. After removal of 0 bases from V and 7 bases from J, the junction contained 2 bases not matched to a gene. Germline values: CDR1 SGHAT, CDR2 FQNNGV. The CDR3 loop spans 15 amino acids. The CDR3, as DNA: TGTGCCAGCAGCTTAGAACGGACTAGCGGGAATGAGCAGTTCTTC. It specifies CASSLERTSGNEQFF.

This chain connects TRBV6-5 to TRBJ1-1, with 7 nucleotides matching TRBD1. This CDR3 contains 14 residues. With V trimmed by 1 base and J by 3 bases, 2 bases remained unmatched. Per germline, CDR1 MNHEY and CDR2 SVGAGI. CDR3 bases: TGTGCCAGCAGTTACTATGACAGGGACACTGAAGCTTTCTTT. It is translated as CASSYYDRDTEAFF.

The V gene is TRBV7-2, the J gene TRBJ1-1; 7 bases are a match to TRBD1. Germline assignment: CDR1 SGHTA and CDR2 FQGNSA. The CDR3 spans 15 residues. Trimming removed 5 bases from V and 1 base from J; junction bases left unmatched: 7. CDR3 protein: CASSLVGTANTEAFF. Here the CDR3 DNA reads TGTGCCAGCAGCCTAGTAGGGACAGCGAACACTGAAGCTTTCTTT.

The chain couples TRBV4-1 to TRBJ2-1, with D possibly TRBD2 on 5 matching bases. The ends were cut back, 0 bases at V and 8 bases at J, with 17 bases in the middle. CDR1 is MGHRA, CDR2 YSYEKL, per germline. This CDR3 contains 16 residues. CDR3 coding DNA: TGCGCCAGCAGCCAAGATAGTCCCCTAGCTTTGTATGAGCAGTTCTTC. Amino acid sequence: CASSQDSPLALYEQFF.

V and J are TRBV4-3 and TRBJ1-4; a weak D match, TRBD1 (5 bases). V lost 1 base and J lost 4, with 13 bases in between. There are 16 residues in the CDR3. Germline loops: CDR1 LGHNA, CDR2 YSLEER. CDR3 coding DNA: TGCGCCAGCAGCCAAGGAGGGAGAGGGGTTAATGAAAAACTGTTTTTT. Translated, it gives CASSQGGRGVNEKLFF.

The V call is TRBV29-1, the J call TRBJ1-1, with D possibly matching TRBD1 (5 bases). Trimming took 6 bases from V and 2 from J, leaving 13 bases between them. Germline V CDR1 and CDR2: SQVTM, ANQGSEA. The CDR3 totals 13 residues. DNA for the CDR3: TGCAGCGTGACGTTGACAGTAAACACTGAAGCTTTCTTT. Translation gives CSVTLTVNTEAFF.

Written as DNA, the CDR3 is TGTGCCAGCAGACCTAGCGGGACCTACAATGAGCAGTTCTTC. This sequence encodes CASRPSGTYNEQFF. The J gene is TRBJ2-1, the V gene TRBV6-2 or TRBV6-3; TRBD2 aligns across 9 bases. This CDR3 contains 14 residues. Germline V lookup: CDR1 MNHEY, CDR2 SVGEGT. J lost 2 bases, V lost 6 bases, and 2 bases had no gene match.

V gene TRBV30 combines with J gene TRBJ1-1; D perhaps matches TRBD1 (6 bases). The CDR3 sequence is 14 residues long. Per germline, CDR1 GTSNPN and CDR2 SVGIG (reference sequence). Deletions cut 0 bases from V and 1 base from J, with 9 bases between. CDR3 region: CAWSVGRGNTEAFF. The CDR3 bases are TGTGCCTGGAGTGTGGGCAGGGGGAACACTGAAGCTTTCTTT.

The chain carries TRBV6-6 and TRBJ1-5; 9 positions match TRBD1. V gave up 4 bases and J gave up 5 bases; unmatched junction bases: 6. The CDR3 spans 15 residues. Germline-derived CDR1 and CDR2 are MNHNY and SVGAGI (reference sequence). CDR3 amino acids: CASSSGTGFDQPQHF. The CDR3 DNA is TGTGCCAGCAGTTCCGGGACAGGGTTCGATCAGCCCCAGCATTTT.

The rearrangement joins TRBV21-1 to TRBJ2-5; the DNA was not compared with TRBD1, the D call given in the table. TRBV21-1 is described as a pseudogene. The CDR3 has 21 amino acids. CDR3 coding DNA: TGTGCCAGCAGCGCCGACTACCTTCTACAGGGGCGGGGATCGATACAAGAGACCCAGTACTTC. This translates into CASSADYLLQGRGSIQETQYF.

This clone was seen only a few times. The J gene is TRBJ2-7, the V gene TRBV27; possibly TRBD2 for D (5 bases). Germline CDR1 is MNHEY and CDR2 is SMNVEV (reference sequence). V was shortened by 4 bases and J by 6 bases, with 13 bases between the two germline ends. This CDR3 contains 13 residues. In nucleotides, the CDR3 is TGTGCCAGCAGTTCACCCCTAGGGAGCGAGCAGTACTTC. It translates to CASSSPLGSEQYF.

V usage is TRBV5-1 and J usage is TRBJ1-4, with a tentative D call TRBD1 (6 bases). Germline assignment: CDR1 SGHRS and CDR2 YFSETQ. Between the trimmed V and J ends, which lost 2 bases and 6 bases, there was a span of 11 bases. This CDR3 spans 14 amino acids. CDR3 region: CASSLGGFHEKLFF. CDR3 DNA: TGCGCCAGCAGCTTAGGGGGATTTCATGAAAAACTGTTTTTT.